Presented here are 23 T cell receptor beta chains from one specimen sequenced in a study of CD8 T cells in Susac syndrome (dated by TCRdb to about 2019). Library construction relied on the immunoSEQ multiplex PCR assay. RNA was extracted with the RNeasy kit and roughly 0.45 to 1 ug was reverse transcribed using random hexamers. TCRdb cleaned the public reads at Q25 with fastp, built clones with MiXCR and kept in-frame beta chains. Every entry covers one CDR3 protein and lists the most common genes and DNA from its rows. This sample lists hundreds of thousands of distinct CDR3 sequences; around 85% were detected once. The ten largest account for under 0.15% of the sample. The sequencing sample was made of CD8+ T cells from PBMCs. The receptors originated from a human donor with multiple sclerosis.

V usage is TRBV2 and J usage is TRBJ2-7; D may be TRBD1 (6 bases). V shed 4 bases and J shed 3 bases, with 13 bases lying between them. CDR3 size: 14 residues. The germline CDR1 and CDR2 sequences are SNHLY and FYNNEI. The CDR3 bases are TGTGCCAGCAGTGGCCGGGACAAAATCTACGAGCAGTACTTC. Residues: CASSGRDKIYEQYF.

This clonotype has just one count. The chain is built from TRBV27 and TRBJ2-7; D is undetermined. The V end lost 3 bases, the J end lost 3 bases, and 9 bases lay between the germline ends. CDR1 and CDR2 (germline): MNHEY, SMNVEV (reference sequence). The CDR3 sequence is 13 residues long. The CDR3 here is CASSFSLIYEQYF. CDR3 nucleotide sequence: TGTGCCAGCAGTTTTTCCTTGATCTACGAGCAGTACTTC.

This chain links TRBV19 with TRBJ2-1; no firm D call. Germline V gene lookup returns CDR1 LNHDA and CDR2 SQIVND (reference sequence). The CDR3 contains 13 residues. Trimming took off 2 bases at V and 7 bases at J, with 9 bases between the two ends. The CDR3 is CASSIIDGNEQFF. In DNA form, the CDR3 reads TGTGCCAGTAGTATAATCGATGGAAATGAGCAGTTCTTC.

The genes are TRBV6-1 and TRBJ1-6, with D unclear. Germline V lookup: CDR1 MNHNS, CDR2 SASEGT. V dropped 0 bases and J dropped 0 bases, with 9 bases sitting between them. CDR3 length: 17 residues. This chain's CDR3 is CASSEAGSSSYNSPLHF. The DNA of the CDR3 is TGTGCCAGCAGTGAAGCGGGCAGCAGCTCCTATAATTCACCCCTCCACTTT.

The count of this clonotype is one. The chain combines TRBV4-1 with TRBJ1-1; the D is unclear. The germline V gene has CDR1 MGHRA and CDR2 YSYEKL. V shed 3 bases and J shed 0 bases, with 11 bases lying between them. There are 15 residues in the CDR3. The CDR3, as DNA: TGCGCCAGCAGCCACAAAGACGGGATGAACACTGAAGCTTTCTTT. This encodes CASSHKDGMNTEAFF.

The chain combines TRBV6-5 with TRBJ2-5; 9 bases match TRBD2. Germline V lookup: CDR1 MNHEY, CDR2 SVGAGI. This CDR3 contains 15 residues. V dropped 5 bases and J dropped 5; count of bases not matched to a gene: 9. The CDR3 sequence: CASSPIAGVGETQYF. CDR3 coding DNA: TGTGCCAGCAGTCCTATAGCGGGAGTCGGTGAGACCCAGTACTTC.

This clonotype was observed a single time. This chain joins TRBV9 and TRBJ2-1, with 10 bases matching TRBD2. This CDR3 spans 15 amino acids. Germline V gene lookup returns CDR1 SGDLS and CDR2 YYNGEE. The junction had 8 bases not matched to a gene; V was cut back by 3 bases and J by 8 bases. CDR3 bases: TGTGCCAGCAGCGCAATAGCGGGGGGTAATGATGAGCAGTTCTTC. It encodes CASSAIAGGNDEQFF.

The chain couples TRBV11-2 to TRBJ2-7; D may match TRBD1 or TRBD2 (5 bases each). Germline CDR1 and CDR2: SGHAT and FQNNGV. V gave up 1 base and J gave up 5 bases, with 12 bases separating them. CDR3 length equals 14 residues. The CDR3 sequence is CASSLGQGPDEQYF. The CDR3 DNA reads as TGTGCCAGCAGCTTAGGCCAGGGACCGGACGAGCAGTACTTC. Full variable domain (missing parts from reference TRBV11-2 and TRBJ2-7): EAGVAQSPRYKIIEKRQSVAFWCNPISGHATLYWYQQILGQGPKLLIQFQNNGVVDDSQLPKDRFSAERLKGVDSTLKIQPAKLEDSAVYLCASSLGQGPDEQYFGPGTRLTVT.

Notes on this clonotype: The junction departs from germline at one end; a sequencing error may be responsible. V and J are TRBV2 and TRBJ1-1; D call uncertain. The CDR3 is 12 residues long. CDR1 is SNHLY, CDR2 FYNNEI, per germline. The CDR3 nucleotides are TGTGCCAGCAGCGTACGGGAATGGGGAGCTTCCTTT. As protein: CASSVREWGASF.

This chain links TRBV7-2 with TRBJ2-2; D is possibly TRBD2 (5 bases). Germline loops: CDR1 SGHTA, CDR2 FQGNSA. This CDR3 region has 16 residues. With 1 base removed from V and 3 bases from J, the gap between germline ends came to 12 bases. The CDR3 region has the DNA TGTGCCAGCAGCTTAGGGCTAGCTGCGGACACCGGGGAGCTGTTTTTT. It specifies CASSLGLAADTGELFF. The whole variable domain, remainder taken from reference TRBV7-2 and TRBJ2-2, is GAGVSQSPSNKVTEKGKDVELRCDPISGHTALYWYRQSLGQGLEFLIYFQGNSAPDKSGLPSDRFSAERTGGSVSTLTIQRTQQEDSAVYLCASSLGLAADTGELFFGEGSRLTVL.

This clonotype occurred once. The CDR3 region is CASQTGYGYTF. The CDR3 DNA sequence: TGTGCCTCCCAGACGGGCTATGGCTACACCTTC. V and J are TRBV2 and TRBJ1-2, with D unclear. The V gene's germline CDR1 is SNHLY and CDR2 FYNNEI. This CDR3 is built from 11 residues. Trimming removed 11 bases at V and 4 bases at J, with 11 bases between.

The chain links TRBV27 to TRBJ1-1; 7 bases line up with TRBD1. Germline trimming cut 6 bases from V and 0 bases from J; bases unmatched to any gene: 13. The CDR3 length is 17 residues. Germline lookup yields CDR1 MNHEY and CDR2 SMNVEV (reference sequence). Written as DNA, the CDR3 is TGTGCCAGCAGCCAGCCAGGGACAGCCGAAATGAACACTGAAGCTTTCTTT. It translates to CASSQPGTAEMNTEAFF.

The V and J genes are TRBV10-2 and TRBJ2-7, with unresolved D. Germline V gene lookup returns CDR1 WSHSY and CDR2 SAAADI. Between the trimmed V and J ends, which lost 7 bases and 2 bases, there was a span of 21 bases. CDR3 length equals 16 residues. The CDR3 DNA follows: TGCGCCAGCACACATGAAGTAATACAGAGTCCCTACGAGCAGTACTTC. Translated, it gives CASTHEVIQSPYEQYF.

This clonotype was picked up one time. This rearrangement joins TRBV4-1 to TRBJ1-2; TRBD1 is a possible D gene (6 bases). The CDR3 is 14 amino acids. V lost 4 bases and J lost 6, with 15 bases in between. Germline CDR1 MGHRA, CDR2 YSYEKL. CDR3 residues: CASSPEGGGDGYTF. The CDR3 DNA follows: TGCGCCAGCAGCCCCGAGGGGGGGGGCGATGGCTACACCTTC.

V and J are TRBV7-2 and TRBJ2-7; 12 nucleotides align to TRBD1. Per the germline V gene, CDR1 is SGHTA and CDR2 is FQGNSA. This CDR3 is built from 15 residues. J lost 2 bases, V lost 5 bases, and 4 bases had no gene match. CDR3 amino acids: CASSVGTGGPYEQYF. The CDR3 bases are TGTGCCAGCAGCGTGGGGACAGGGGGCCCCTACGAGCAGTACTTC.

This chain connects TRBV6-1 to TRBJ1-1; D gene ambiguous. The germline V gene encodes CDR1 MNHNS and CDR2 SASEGT. The CDR3 has 15 residues. Trimming cost V 5 bases and J 0 bases, with 13 bases left between them. In DNA form, the CDR3 reads TGTGCCAGCAGTCCCGAGGACCTTATGAACACTGAAGCTTTCTTT. Amino acid sequence: CASSPEDLMNTEAFF.

To note about this clonotype: An end of the junction differs from the germline gene, which may be a read error. The rearrangement uses TRBV29-1 and TRBJ2-7; D might be TRBD1 (6 bases). This CDR3 contains 11 residues. The germline V gene has CDR1 SQVTM and CDR2 ANQGSEA. The CDR3 DNA is TGCGGCGTTGCTGTAAACACAGGGAAGTACTTC. As protein: CGVAVNTGKYF.

The rearrangement links TRBV13 to TRBJ2-3; the match to TRBD2 covers 12 bases. J lost 4 bases, V lost 5 bases, and 4 bases had no gene match. Germline-derived CDR1 and CDR2 are PRHDT and FYEKMQ (reference sequence). CDR3 length: 15 amino acids. In DNA form, the CDR3 reads TGTGCCAGCAGCCCTAGCGGGGGGGCCCCAGATACGCAGTATTTT. Protein: CASSPSGGAPDTQYF.

The chain couples TRBV27 to TRBJ1-2; D unclear. CDR3 length: 14 amino acids. Germline V CDR1 and CDR2: MNHEY, SMNVEV (reference sequence). V lost 5 bases, J lost 4 bases, and 14 bases lay in between. This chain's CDR3 is CASSPRGPSYGYTF. The DNA for the CDR3 is TGTGCCAGCAGTCCACGTGGGCCCTCCTATGGCTACACCTTC.

The CDR3 region has the DNA TGCGCCAGCAGCCCCTTAGGGACAGTTAGCTCCTACAATGAGCAGTTCTTC. Its protein is CASSPLGTVSSYNEQFF. The rearrangement links TRBV5-1 to TRBJ2-1; TRBD1 aligns across 7 bases. There are 17 residues in the CDR3. Trimming removed 4 bases from V and 0 bases from J; junction bases left unmatched: 10. The germline CDR1 and CDR2 sequences are SGHRS and YFSETQ.

The count of this clonotype is one. In DNA form, the CDR3 reads TGTGCCAGCAGTGGAGTCCAGGGAATCGCCTACGAGCAGTACTTC. This sequence encodes CASSGVQGIAYEQYF. V is TRBV6-1 and J is TRBJ2-7; perhaps TRBD1 as D (5 bases). The germline CDR1 and CDR2 sequences are MNHNS and SASEGT. V lost 4 bases, J lost 2 bases, and 15 bases lay in between. The CDR3 has 15 amino acids.

V gene TRBV6-2 or TRBV6-3 combines with J gene TRBJ2-7, with a weak D call TRBD2 (6 bases). Germline V gene lookup returns CDR1 MNHEY and CDR2 SVGEGT. CDR3 size: 15 residues. Between the trimmed V and J ends, which lost 4 bases and 0 bases, there was a span of 13 bases. CDR3 nucleotide sequence: TGTGCCAGCAGTTCTTTGGGGGAGGCCTCCTACGAGCAGTACTTC. Translating it yields CASSSLGEASYEQYF.

A few counts support this clonotype. V is TRBV15 and J is TRBJ1-2; D ambiguous. V lost 8 bases, J lost 10 bases, and 14 bases lay in between. This CDR3 contains 11 residues. Germline-derived CDR1 and CDR2 are LNHNV and YYDKDF (reference sequence). The CDR3 DNA reads as TGTGCCACCCGGGTGTGGGATGACTACACCTTC. Encoded protein: CATRVWDDYTF.